A single sample gave rise to the 10 T cell receptor beta chains below, sequenced in a study of T-cell memory formation after mild COVID-19. TCRdb passed the 5' RACE reads through MiXCR, listing each CDR3 protein once. The sample has about 38,000 distinct CDR3 sequences; about an eighth are singletons. Sequenced: PBMCs or a T cell subset sorted from them (not recorded which). The receptors were gathered from a man aged 18-30 years who had mild COVID-19 (a few samples of this study predate the infection). Cell type and time point are not known.

This clonotype was seen only a few times. The rearrangement joins TRBV20-1 to TRBJ2-7, with TRBD2 matching over 8 bases. This CDR3 comprises 13 residues. The germline CDR1 and CDR2 sequences are DFQATT and SNEGSKA (reference sequence). V shed 5 bases, J shed 4 bases, and the junction held 7 bases outside the gene matches. The chain's CDR3 is CSARGGRGYEQYF. In DNA, the CDR3 is TGCAGTGCTCGGGGGGGGCGCGGGTACGAGCAGTACTTC.

This clonotype was recorded a few times. The rearrangement uses TRBV6-2 or TRBV6-3 and TRBJ2-2; D ambiguous. Germline CDR1 is MNHEY and CDR2 is SVGEGT. This CDR3 contains 11 residues. V was cut by 0 bases and J by 9 bases, with 2 bases left in between. The CDR3 loop is CASSYSRELFF. The CDR3 coding sequence is TGTGCCAGCAGTTACTCCCGGGAGCTGTTTTTT.

Many counts were recorded for this clonotype. The chain is built from TRBV20-1 and TRBJ1-6; 8 bases are a match to TRBD1. After removal of 6 bases from V and 9 bases from J, the junction contained 7 bases not matched to a gene. Per the germline V gene, CDR1 is DFQATT and CDR2 is SNEGSKA (reference sequence). The CDR3 runs 13 residues. The CDR3 nucleotides are TGCAGTGCCCCGCCAGGGGGCGGTTCACCCCTCCACTTT. Amino acid sequence: CSAPPGGGSPLHF.

This clonotype has only a few counts. The chain has TRBV28 and TRBJ2-5; TRBD2 matches at 9 bases. Germline CDR1 and CDR2: MDHEN and SYDVKM. V shed 7 bases, J shed 7 bases, and the junction held 13 bases outside the gene matches. There are 15 residues in the CDR3. The CDR3 nucleotides are TGTGCCAGCATGGCGGGGGGGAGGCTTATTGCGACCCAGTACTTC. It is translated as CASMAGGRLIATQYF.

This clonotype was observed a handful of times. The gene calls are TRBV5-8 and TRBJ2-1, with 8 bases matching TRBD2. Trimming cost V 0 bases and J 8 bases; bases outside gene matches: 7. CDR1 is SGHTS and CDR2 is YDEGEE in the germline V gene. This CDR3 comprises 15 residues. This CDR3 is CASSLDPGGLYEQFF. In nucleotides, the CDR3 is TGTGCCAGCAGCTTGGACCCGGGGGGGCTCTATGAGCAGTTCTTC.

This clonotype was seen many times. J is TRBJ2-7 and V is TRBV3-1, with D possibly TRBD2 on 7 matching bases. V shed 4 bases and J shed 7 bases, with 23 bases lying between them. Germline loops: CDR1 LGHDT, CDR2 YNNKEL (reference sequence). This CDR3 is 16 amino acids long. As DNA, the CDR3 is TGTGCCAGCAGCCGCTCGAGAGGGGGGGCGCAGAGAGAGCAGTACTTC. Translation gives CASSRSRGGAQREQYF.

In this sample, this clonotype turned up many times. The V gene is TRBV6-5, the J gene TRBJ1-1; D is perhaps TRBD1 (5 bases). Trimming cost V 0 bases and J 5 bases, with 7 bases left between them. Germline loops: CDR1 MNHEY, CDR2 SVGAGI. The CDR3 consists of 13 residues. CDR3 sequence: CASSYSRGTEAFF. The CDR3 nucleotides are TGTGCCAGCAGTTACTCGAGGGGTACTGAAGCTTTCTTT.

V and J are TRBV11-2 and TRBJ1-1; D ambiguous. Germline V lookup: CDR1 SGHAT, CDR2 FQNNGV. V was shortened by 5 bases and J by 0 bases, with 7 bases between the two germline ends. This CDR3 is 13 amino acids long. CDR3 protein: CASSQSLNTEAFF. CDR3 coding DNA: TGTGCCAGCAGCCAGTCCCTGAACACTGAAGCTTTCTTT. Using reference TRBV11-2 and TRBJ1-1 for the parts outside the CDR3, the full variable domain is EAGVAQSPRYKIIEKRQSVAFWCNPISGHATLYWYQQILGQGPKLLIQFQNNGVVDDSQLPKDRFSAERLKGVDSTLKIQPAKLEDSAVYLCASSQSLNTEAFFGQGTRLTVV.

Ten or more counts support this clonotype. The chain joins TRBV12-3 or TRBV12-4 to TRBJ1-2; 9 positions match TRBD1. CDR3 length: 13 amino acids. V was clipped by 5 bases and J by 8 bases; unmatched bases: 6. The CDR3 protein is CASSQQGAKGYTF. For the CDR3, the DNA is TGTGCCAGCAGTCAACAGGGGGCGAAAGGCTACACCTTC.

The table lists this clonotype with many counts. The gene calls are TRBV7-3 and TRBJ2-7; 11 bases match TRBD2. CDR1 SGHTA and CDR2 FQGTGA come from the germline V gene. V lost 4 bases, J lost 12 bases, and 8 bases stayed unmatched. The CDR3 extends over 13 amino acids. CDR3 protein: CASSSGTSGQRYF. CDR3 in DNA: TGTGCCAGCAGCTCCGGGACTAGCGGCCAAAGGTACTTC.